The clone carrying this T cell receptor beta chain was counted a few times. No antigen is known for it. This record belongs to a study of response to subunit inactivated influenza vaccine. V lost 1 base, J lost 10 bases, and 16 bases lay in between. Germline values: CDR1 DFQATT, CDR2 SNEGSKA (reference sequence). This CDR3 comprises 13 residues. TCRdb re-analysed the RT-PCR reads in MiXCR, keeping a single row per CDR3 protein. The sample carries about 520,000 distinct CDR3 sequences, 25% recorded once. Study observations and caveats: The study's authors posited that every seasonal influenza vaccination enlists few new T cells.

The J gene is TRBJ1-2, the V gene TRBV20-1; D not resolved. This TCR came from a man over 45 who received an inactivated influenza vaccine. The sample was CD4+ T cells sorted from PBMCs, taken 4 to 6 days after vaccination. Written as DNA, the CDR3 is TGCAGTGCTAGAGTTCACGGAGGGTTTGACTACACCTTC. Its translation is CSARVHGGFDYTF.